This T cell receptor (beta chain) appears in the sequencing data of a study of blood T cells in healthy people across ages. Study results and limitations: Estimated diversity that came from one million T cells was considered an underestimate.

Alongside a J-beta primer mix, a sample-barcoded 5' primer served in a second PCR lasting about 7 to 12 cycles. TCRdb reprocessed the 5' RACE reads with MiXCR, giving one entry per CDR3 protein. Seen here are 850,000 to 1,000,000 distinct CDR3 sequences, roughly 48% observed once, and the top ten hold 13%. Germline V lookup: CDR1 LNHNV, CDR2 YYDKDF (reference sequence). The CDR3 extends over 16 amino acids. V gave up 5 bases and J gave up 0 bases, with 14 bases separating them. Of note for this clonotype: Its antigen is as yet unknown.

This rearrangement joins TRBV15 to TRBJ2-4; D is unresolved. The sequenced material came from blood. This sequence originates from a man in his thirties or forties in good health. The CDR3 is CATSLHGLLAKNIQYF. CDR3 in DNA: TGTGCCACCAGCTTGCACGGATTGTTAGCCAAAAACATTCAGTACTTC. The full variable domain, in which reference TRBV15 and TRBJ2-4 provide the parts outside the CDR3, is DAMVIQNPRYQVTQFGKPVTLSCSQTLNHNVMYWYQQKSSQAPKLLFHYYDKDFNNEADTPDNFQSRRPNTSFCFLDIRSPGLGDTAMYLCATSLHGLLAKNIQYFGAGTRLSVL.